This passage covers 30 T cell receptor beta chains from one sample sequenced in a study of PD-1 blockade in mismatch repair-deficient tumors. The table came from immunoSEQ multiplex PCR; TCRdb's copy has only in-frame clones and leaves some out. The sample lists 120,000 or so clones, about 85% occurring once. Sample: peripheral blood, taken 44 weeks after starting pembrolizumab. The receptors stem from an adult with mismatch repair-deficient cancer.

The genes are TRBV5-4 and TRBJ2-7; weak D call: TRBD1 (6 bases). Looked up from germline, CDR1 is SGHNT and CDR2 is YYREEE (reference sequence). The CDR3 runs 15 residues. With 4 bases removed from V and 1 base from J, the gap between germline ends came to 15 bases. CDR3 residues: CASSPYRVESYEQYF. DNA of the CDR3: TGTGCCAGCAGCCCCTACAGGGTTGAGTCCTACGAGCAGTACTTC.

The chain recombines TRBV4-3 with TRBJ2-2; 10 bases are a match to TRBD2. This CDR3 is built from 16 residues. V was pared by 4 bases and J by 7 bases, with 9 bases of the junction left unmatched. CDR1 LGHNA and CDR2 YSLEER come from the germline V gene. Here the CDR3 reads CASSLRLAGGRGELFF. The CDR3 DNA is TGCGCCAGCAGCCTAAGACTAGCGGGCGGCCGCGGGGAGCTGTTTTTT.

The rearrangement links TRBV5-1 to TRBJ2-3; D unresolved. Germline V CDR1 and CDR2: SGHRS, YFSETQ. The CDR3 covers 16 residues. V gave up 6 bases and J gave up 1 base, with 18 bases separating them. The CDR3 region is CASTLGMADRTDTQYF. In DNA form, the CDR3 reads TGCGCCAGCACTTTAGGTATGGCAGATCGCACAGATACGCAGTATTTT.

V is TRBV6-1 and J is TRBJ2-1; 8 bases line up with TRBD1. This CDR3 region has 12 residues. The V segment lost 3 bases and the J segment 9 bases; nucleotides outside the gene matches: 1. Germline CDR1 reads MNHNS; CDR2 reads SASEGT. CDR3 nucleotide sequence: TGTGCCAGCAGTGACAGGGGGCTTGAGCAGTTCTTC. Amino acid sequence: CASSDRGLEQFF.

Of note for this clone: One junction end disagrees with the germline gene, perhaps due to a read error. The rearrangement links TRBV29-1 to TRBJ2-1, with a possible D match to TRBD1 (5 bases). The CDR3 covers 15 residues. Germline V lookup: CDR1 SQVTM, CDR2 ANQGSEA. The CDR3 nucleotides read TGCAGCGTTGATTTAAAGGGGTTCTCCAACAATGAGCAGTTCTTC. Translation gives CSVDLKGFSNNEQFF.

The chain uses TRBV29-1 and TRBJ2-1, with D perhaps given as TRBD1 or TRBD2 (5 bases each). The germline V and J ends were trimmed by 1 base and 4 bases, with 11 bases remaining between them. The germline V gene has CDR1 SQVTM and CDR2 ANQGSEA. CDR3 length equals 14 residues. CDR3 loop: CSVEGETVYNEQFF. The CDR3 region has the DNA TGCAGCGTTGAAGGGGAGACAGTATACAATGAGCAGTTCTTC.

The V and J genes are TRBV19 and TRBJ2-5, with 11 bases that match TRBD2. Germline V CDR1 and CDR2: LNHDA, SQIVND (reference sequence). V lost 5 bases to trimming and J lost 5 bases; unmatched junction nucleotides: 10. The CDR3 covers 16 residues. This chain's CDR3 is CASSLRLAGLLETQYF. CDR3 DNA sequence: TGTGCCAGTAGTCTGAGACTAGCGGGACTGTTGGAGACCCAGTACTTC. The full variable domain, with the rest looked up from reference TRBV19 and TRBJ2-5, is DGGITQSPKYLFRKEGQNVTLSCEQNLNHDAMYWYRQDPGQGLRLIYYSQIVNDFQKGDIAEGYSVSREKKESFPLTVTSAQKNPTAFYLCASSLRLAGLLETQYFGPGTRLLVL.

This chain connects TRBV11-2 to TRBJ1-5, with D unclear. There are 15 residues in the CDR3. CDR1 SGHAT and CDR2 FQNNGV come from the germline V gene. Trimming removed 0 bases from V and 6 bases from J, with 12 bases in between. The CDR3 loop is CASSLDGTSRQPQHF. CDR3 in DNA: TGTGCCAGCAGCTTAGATGGCACTTCGCGTCAGCCCCAGCATTTT.

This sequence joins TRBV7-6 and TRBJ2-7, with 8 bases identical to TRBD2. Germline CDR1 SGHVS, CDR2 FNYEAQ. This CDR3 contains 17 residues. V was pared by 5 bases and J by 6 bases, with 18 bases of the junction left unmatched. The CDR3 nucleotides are TGTGCCAGCAGCCCCGGGCTAGCGGGCCCGAAATCGGGCGAGCAGTACTTC. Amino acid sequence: CASSPGLAGPKSGEQYF.

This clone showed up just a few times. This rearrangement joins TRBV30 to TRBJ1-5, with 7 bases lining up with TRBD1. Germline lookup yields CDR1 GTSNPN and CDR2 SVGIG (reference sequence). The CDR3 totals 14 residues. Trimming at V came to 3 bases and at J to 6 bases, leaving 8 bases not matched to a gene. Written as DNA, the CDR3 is TGTGCCTGGAGGCGACAGGGAGAGGGTCAGCCCCAGCATTTT. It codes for CAWRRQGEGQPQHF.

The CDR3 region is CASREDRDQPQHF. DNA of the CDR3: TGTGCCAGCAGAGAGGACAGGGATCAGCCCCAGCATTTT. The chain combines TRBV6-5 with TRBJ1-5; 8 bases align to TRBD1. Germline values: CDR1 MNHEY, CDR2 SVGAGI. Unmatched junction bases numbered 3, after V lost 6 bases and J lost 5 bases. The CDR3 extends over 13 amino acids.

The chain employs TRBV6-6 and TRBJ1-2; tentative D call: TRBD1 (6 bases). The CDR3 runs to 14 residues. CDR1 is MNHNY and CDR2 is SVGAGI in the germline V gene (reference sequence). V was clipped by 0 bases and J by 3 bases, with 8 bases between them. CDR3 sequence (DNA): TGTGCCAGCAGTTACTCGGCAGGGGACTATGGCTACACCTTC. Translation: CASSYSAGDYGYTF.

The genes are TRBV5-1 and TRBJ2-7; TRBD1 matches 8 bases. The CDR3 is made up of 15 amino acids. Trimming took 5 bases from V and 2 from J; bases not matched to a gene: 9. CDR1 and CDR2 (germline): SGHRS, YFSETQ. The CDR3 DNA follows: TGCGCCAGCAGTCCCACCGGGACAGGTACCTACGAGCAGTACTTC. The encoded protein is CASSPTGTGTYEQYF.

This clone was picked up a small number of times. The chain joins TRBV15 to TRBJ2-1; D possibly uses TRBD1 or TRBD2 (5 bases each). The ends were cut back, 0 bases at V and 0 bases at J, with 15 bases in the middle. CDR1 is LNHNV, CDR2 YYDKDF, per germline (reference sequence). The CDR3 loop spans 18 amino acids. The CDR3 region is CATSRDYSGDSSYNEQFF. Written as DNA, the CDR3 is TGTGCCACCAGCAGAGATTACAGCGGAGACAGCTCCTACAATGAGCAGTTCTTC.

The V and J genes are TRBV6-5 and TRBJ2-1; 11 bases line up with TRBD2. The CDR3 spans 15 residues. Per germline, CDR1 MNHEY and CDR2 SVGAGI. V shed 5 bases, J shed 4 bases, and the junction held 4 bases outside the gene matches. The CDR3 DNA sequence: TGTGCCAGCAGTGCCGGGACTAGCGGTTACAATGAGCAGTTCTTC. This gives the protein CASSAGTSGYNEQFF.

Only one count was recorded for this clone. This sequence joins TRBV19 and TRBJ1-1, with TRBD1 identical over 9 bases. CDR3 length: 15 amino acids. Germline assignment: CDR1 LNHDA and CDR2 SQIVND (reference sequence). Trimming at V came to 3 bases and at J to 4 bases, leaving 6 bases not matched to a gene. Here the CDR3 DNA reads TGTGCCAGTAGTATGCGGGACAGGGCTTTCACTGAAGCTTTCTTT. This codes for CASSMRDRAFTEAFF.

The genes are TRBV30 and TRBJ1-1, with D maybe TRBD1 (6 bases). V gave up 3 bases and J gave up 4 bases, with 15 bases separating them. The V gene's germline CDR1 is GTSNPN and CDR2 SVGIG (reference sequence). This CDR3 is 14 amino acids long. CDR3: CAWSLGHRGTEAFF. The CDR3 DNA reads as TGTGCCTGGAGCCTGGGACACCGGGGCACTGAAGCTTTCTTT.

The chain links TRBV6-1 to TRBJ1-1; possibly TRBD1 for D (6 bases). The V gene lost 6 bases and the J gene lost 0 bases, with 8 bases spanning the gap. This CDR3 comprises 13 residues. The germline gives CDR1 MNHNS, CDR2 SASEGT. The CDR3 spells CASRAGVNTEAFF. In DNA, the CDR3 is TGTGCCAGCAGGGCAGGGGTGAACACTGAAGCTTTCTTT.

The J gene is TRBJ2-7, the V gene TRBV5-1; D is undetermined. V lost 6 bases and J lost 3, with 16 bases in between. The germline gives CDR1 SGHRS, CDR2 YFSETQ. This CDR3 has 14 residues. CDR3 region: CASNSGQTNYEQYF. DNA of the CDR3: TGCGCCAGCAACTCTGGCCAAACAAACTACGAGCAGTACTTC.

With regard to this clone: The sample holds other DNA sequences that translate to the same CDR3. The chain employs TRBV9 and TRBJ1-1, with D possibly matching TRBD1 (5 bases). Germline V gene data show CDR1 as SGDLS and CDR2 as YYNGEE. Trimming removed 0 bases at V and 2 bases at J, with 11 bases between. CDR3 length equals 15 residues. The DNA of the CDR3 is TGTGCCAGCAGCGTAGGTGGACACTTAAACACTGAAGCTTTCTTT. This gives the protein CASSVGGHLNTEAFF.

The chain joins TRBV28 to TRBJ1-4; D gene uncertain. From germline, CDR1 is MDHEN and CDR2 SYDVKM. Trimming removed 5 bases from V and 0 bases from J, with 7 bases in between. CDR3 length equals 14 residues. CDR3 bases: TGTGCCAGCAGTCCAGCGGCAACTAATGAAAAACTGTTTTTT. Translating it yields CASSPAATNEKLFF.

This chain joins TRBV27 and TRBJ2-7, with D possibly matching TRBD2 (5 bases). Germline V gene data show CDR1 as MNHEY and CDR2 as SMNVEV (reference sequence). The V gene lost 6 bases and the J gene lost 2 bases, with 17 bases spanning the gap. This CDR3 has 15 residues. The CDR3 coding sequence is TGTGCCAGCAGCGTGGGTCTAGCACAGACCTACGAGCAGTACTTC. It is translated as CASSVGLAQTYEQYF.

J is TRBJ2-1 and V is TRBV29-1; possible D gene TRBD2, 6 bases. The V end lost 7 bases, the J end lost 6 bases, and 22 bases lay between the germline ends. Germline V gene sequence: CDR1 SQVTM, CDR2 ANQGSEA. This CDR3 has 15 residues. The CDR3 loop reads CSAEPLARPSNEQFF. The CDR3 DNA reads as TGCAGCGCCGAGCCGCTAGCGAGGCCCTCCAATGAGCAGTTCTTC.

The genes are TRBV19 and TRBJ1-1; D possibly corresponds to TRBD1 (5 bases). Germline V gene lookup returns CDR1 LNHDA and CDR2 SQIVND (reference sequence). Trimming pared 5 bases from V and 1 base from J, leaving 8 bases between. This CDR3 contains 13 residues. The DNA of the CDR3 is TGTGCCAGTAGTGACAGCCAGAACACTGAAGCTTTCTTT. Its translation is CASSDSQNTEAFF.

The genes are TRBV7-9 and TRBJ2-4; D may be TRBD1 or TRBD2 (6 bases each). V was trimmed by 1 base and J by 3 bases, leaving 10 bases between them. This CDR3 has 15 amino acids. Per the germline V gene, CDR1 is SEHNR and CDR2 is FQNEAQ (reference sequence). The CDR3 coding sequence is TGTGCCAGCAGCTTAGAGGGGGGTGTCAAAAACATTCAGTACTTC. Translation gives CASSLEGGVKNIQYF.

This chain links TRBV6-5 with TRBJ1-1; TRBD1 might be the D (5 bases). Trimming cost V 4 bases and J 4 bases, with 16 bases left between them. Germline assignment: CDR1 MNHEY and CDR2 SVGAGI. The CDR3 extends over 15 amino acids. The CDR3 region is CASSSDNRGFTEAFF. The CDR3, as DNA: TGTGCCAGCAGTTCGGACAACCGCGGTTTCACTGAAGCTTTCTTT.

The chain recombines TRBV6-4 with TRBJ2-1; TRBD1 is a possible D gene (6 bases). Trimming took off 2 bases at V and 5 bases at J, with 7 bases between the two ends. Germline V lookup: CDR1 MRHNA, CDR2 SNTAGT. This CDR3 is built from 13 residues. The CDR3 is CASSDRDNNEQFF. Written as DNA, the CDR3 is TGTGCCAGCAGTGACCGGGACAACAATGAGCAGTTCTTC.

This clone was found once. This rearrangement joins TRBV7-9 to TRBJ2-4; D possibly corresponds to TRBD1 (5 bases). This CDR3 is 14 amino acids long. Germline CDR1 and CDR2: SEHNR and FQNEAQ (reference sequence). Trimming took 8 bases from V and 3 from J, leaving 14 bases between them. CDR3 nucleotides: TGTGCCAGCGGCCTGGGCAGGGACAAAAACATTCAGTACTTC. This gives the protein CASGLGRDKNIQYF. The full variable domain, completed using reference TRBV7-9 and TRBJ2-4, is DTGVSQNPRHKITKRGQNVTFRCDPISEHNRLYWYRQTLGQGPEFLTYFQNEAQLEKSRLLSDRFSAERPKGSFSTLEIQRTEQGDSAMYLCASGLGRDKNIQYFGAGTRLSVL.

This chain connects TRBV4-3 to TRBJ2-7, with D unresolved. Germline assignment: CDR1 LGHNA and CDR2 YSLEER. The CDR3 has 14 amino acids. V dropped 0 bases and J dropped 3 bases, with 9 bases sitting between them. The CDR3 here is CASSQESLSYEQYF. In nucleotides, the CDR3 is TGCGCCAGCAGCCAAGAATCCCTTAGCTACGAGCAGTACTTC.

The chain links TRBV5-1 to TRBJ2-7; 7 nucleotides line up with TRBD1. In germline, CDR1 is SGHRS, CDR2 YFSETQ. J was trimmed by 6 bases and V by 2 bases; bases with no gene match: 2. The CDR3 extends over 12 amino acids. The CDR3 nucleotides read TGCGCCAGCAGCTTCCACAGGGGCGAGCAGTACTTC. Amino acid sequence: CASSFHRGEQYF. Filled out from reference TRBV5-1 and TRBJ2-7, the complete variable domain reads KAGVTQTPRYLIKTRGQQVTLSCSPISGHRSVSWYQQTPGQGLQFLFEYFSETQRNKGNFPGRFSGRQFSNSRSEMNVSTLELGDSALYLCASSFHRGEQYFGPGTRLTVT.